The 31 T cell receptor beta chains below were found in one sample sequenced in a study of blood T cells in healthy people across ages. Using a J-beta primer mix together with a sample-barcoded 5' primer, a second PCR was run for about 6 to 12 cycles. TCRdb ran MiXCR on the 5' RACE reads and lists one entry per CDR3 protein. The sample lists about 940,000 distinct CDR3 sequences; roughly 50% were seen once. The sample consisted of blood. The source of these receptors is a man aged 30-40 years in good health.

This clonotype was found a few times. V gene TRBV5-4 combines with J gene TRBJ2-5; possibly TRBD1 for D (5 bases). This CDR3 comprises 14 residues. The germline V gene encodes CDR1 SGHNT and CDR2 YYREEE (reference sequence). Between the trimmed V and J ends, which lost 4 bases and 5 bases, there was a span of 15 bases. The CDR3 loop reads CASSRSAGLETQYF. CDR3 sequence (DNA): TGTGCCAGCAGCCGATCGGCAGGGTTGGAGACCCAGTACTTC.

V is TRBV28 and J is TRBJ1-2, with a weak D call TRBD1 (5 bases). Trimming took off 4 bases at V and 8 bases at J, with 17 bases between the two ends. Looked up from germline, CDR1 is MDHEN and CDR2 is SYDVKM. This CDR3 is built from 14 residues. The CDR3 bases are TGTGCCAGCAGTTCGGGACGGGCGATTAGAGGCTACACCTTC. Amino acid sequence: CASSSGRAIRGYTF.

The gene calls are TRBV24-1 and TRBJ1-2; a weak D match, TRBD1 (5 bases). V lost 2 bases and J lost 4, with 7 bases in between. This CDR3 is 13 amino acids long. Germline V CDR1 and CDR2: KGHDR, SFDVKD. As DNA, the CDR3 is TGTGCCACCAGTGATTCGGGGGTCTATGGCTACACCTTC. Protein product: CATSDSGVYGYTF.

The chain is built from TRBV10-3 and TRBJ2-1; 7 bases align to TRBD1. The CDR3 is 15 amino acids. The germline CDR1 and CDR2 sequences are ENHRY and SYGVKD. V gave up 5 bases and J gave up 10 bases; unmatched junction bases: 14. The CDR3 reads CAISPEQGIYYEQFF. The CDR3 nucleotides are TGTGCCATCAGTCCTGAACAGGGGATATACTACGAGCAGTTCTTC.

J is TRBJ2-7 and V is TRBV6-6, with D possibly matching TRBD1 (5 bases). The germline V and J ends were trimmed by 5 bases and 1 base, with 9 bases remaining between them. The CDR3 has 13 amino acids. Germline loops: CDR1 MNHNY, CDR2 SVGAGI (reference sequence). The CDR3 reads CASSGRESYEQYF. Here the CDR3 DNA reads TGTGCCAGCAGTGGCAGGGAATCCTACGAGCAGTACTTC.

This clonotype appeared a few times. The CDR3 loop is CASSPSSDYEQYF. DNA of the CDR3: TGCGCCAGCAGCCCAAGCTCAGACTACGAGCAGTACTTC. The chain carries TRBV4-1 and TRBJ2-7; D not certain. V lost 4 bases and J 3 bases, leaving 10 bases between the germline ends. Germline loops: CDR1 MGHRA, CDR2 YSYEKL. The CDR3 is 13 amino acids.

This clonotype was detected a few times. The chain couples TRBV24-1 to TRBJ2-1, with no clear D. V lost 7 bases and J lost 5, with 5 bases in between. CDR3 size: 11 residues. Germline lookup yields CDR1 KGHDR and CDR2 SFDVKD. The CDR3 sequence: CATRGNNEQFF. The CDR3 region has the DNA TGTGCCACCAGAGGAAACAATGAGCAGTTCTTC.

V is TRBV4-1 and J is TRBJ1-2; D might be TRBD1 (6 bases). Germline V gene sequence: CDR1 MGHRA, CDR2 YSYEKL. V was pared by 4 bases and J by 5 bases, with 17 bases between. The CDR3 contains 15 residues. This CDR3 is CASSRSNGGPYGYTF. The DNA for the CDR3 is TGCGCCAGCAGCCGATCAAACGGGGGCCCGTATGGCTACACCTTC.

The chain couples TRBV20-1 to TRBJ2-3; 9 bases fit TRBD2. Losses at the gene ends were 1 base for V and 4 bases for J; bases not matched to a gene: 6. The length of the CDR3 is 15 residues. Germline V lookup: CDR1 DFQATT, CDR2 SNEGSKA (reference sequence). The CDR3 loop is CSARVGTSRADTQYF. CDR3 DNA: TGCAGTGCTAGAGTGGGGACTAGCCGAGCAGATACGCAGTATTTT.

The chain employs TRBV7-9 and TRBJ1-2; 9 bases map to TRBD1. CDR1 and CDR2 from the germline V gene are SEHNR and FQNEAQ (reference sequence). This CDR3 has 15 residues. Losses at the gene ends were 5 bases for V and 6 bases for J; bases not matched to a gene: 10. For the CDR3, the DNA is TGTGCCAGCAGCCAAACGCGACGGACAGGGGATGGCTACACCTTC. Translating it yields CASSQTRRTGDGYTF.

CDR3 amino acids: CATNNWDRQETQYF. The CDR3, as DNA: TGTGCCACCAATAATTGGGACAGGCAAGAGACCCAGTACTTC. The genes are TRBV13 and TRBJ2-5, with 8 nucleotides matching TRBD1. The CDR3 covers 14 residues. The V gene's germline CDR1 is PRHDT and CDR2 FYEKMQ (reference sequence). The junction had 9 bases not matched to a gene; V was cut back by 10 bases and J by 2 bases.

This chain uses TRBV27 with TRBJ2-5, with a weak D call TRBD1 (7 bases). The end of the DNA is better explained by TRBJ2-7, so the J call may be wrong. Per germline, CDR1 MNHEY and CDR2 SMNVEV (reference sequence). The CDR3 loop spans 15 amino acids. CDR3 nucleotide sequence: TGTGCCAGCAGCCTACGACAGGGACTTCCCTACGAGCAGTACTTC. Amino acids: CASSLRQGLPYEQYF.

The chain is built from TRBV20-1 and TRBJ2-3, with no clear D. CDR1 and CDR2 (germline): DFQATT, SNEGSKA (reference sequence). V shed 1 base and J shed 5 bases, with 4 bases lying between them. CDR3 length: 11 amino acids. The CDR3 region is CSARAIDTQYF. The CDR3 DNA is TGCAGTGCTAGAGCCATAGATACGCAGTATTTT.

Worth noting for this clonotype: At one boundary the junction diverges from the germline segment, which might be a read error. The chain carries TRBV9 and TRBJ2-7; no reliable D call. There are 14 residues in the CDR3. Per the germline V gene, CDR1 is SGDLS and CDR2 is YYNGEE. CDR3 in DNA: TGTGCCAGCACTTCCCGATCCGACTCCTACGAGCGGTACTTC. Protein sequence: CASTSRSDSYERYF.

The gene calls are TRBV6-1 and TRBJ1-6; the D is unclear. V was clipped by 8 bases and J by 9 bases, with 14 bases between them. The CDR3 covers 13 residues. The germline V gene encodes CDR1 MNHNS and CDR2 SASEGT. DNA of the CDR3: TGTGCCAGCGCCGTAGCTAAAGGTTCACCCCTCCACTTT. Translating gives CASAVAKGSPLHF.

This clonotype was seen a handful of times. The chain recombines TRBV7-2 with TRBJ1-4; no reliable D call. Germline V gene sequence: CDR1 SGHTA, CDR2 FQGNSA. The CDR3 is 11 amino acids. Trimming took off 7 bases at V and 10 bases at J, with 10 bases between the two ends. CDR3 DNA: TGTGCCAGCATGGAGGGTGCAAAACTGTTTTTT. This translates into CASMEGAKLFF. Using reference TRBV7-2 and TRBJ1-4 for the parts outside the CDR3, the full variable domain is GAGVSQSPSNKVTEKGKDVELRCDPISGHTALYWYRQSLGQGLEFLIYFQGNSAPDKSGLPSDRFSAERTGGSVSTLTIQRTQQEDSAVYLCASMEGAKLFFGSGTQLSVL.

As regards this clonotype: One end of the junction is discordant with germline, which a read error may explain. The chain couples TRBV2 to TRBJ2-1; D ambiguous. The CDR3 consists of 13 residues. The V gene's germline CDR1 is SNHLY and CDR2 FYNNEI. The DNA of the CDR3 is TGTGCCAGCATCCGCTCTTCGACGGATGAGCGGTTCTTC. Translating gives CASIRSSTDERFF.

J is TRBJ2-2 and V is TRBV7-2; no reliable D call. V lost 1 base and J 3 bases, leaving 6 bases between the germline ends. The germline CDR1 and CDR2 sequences are SGHTA and FQGNSA. The CDR3 loop spans 14 amino acids. The CDR3, as DNA: TGTGCCAGCAGCTTAGACGGTTACACCGGGGAGCTGTTTTTT. Its translation is CASSLDGYTGELFF.

The gene calls are TRBV20-1 and TRBJ1-1; D is ambiguous. The CDR3 is made up of 14 amino acids. Trimming cost V 0 bases and J 4 bases, with 12 bases left between them. Germline loops: CDR1 DFQATT, CDR2 SNEGSKA (reference sequence). CDR3 coding DNA: TGCAGTGCTAGAGAACTGGATCGGTCCACTGAAGCTTTCTTT. Its protein is CSARELDRSTEAFF.

The chain employs TRBV6-2 or TRBV6-3 and TRBJ2-7; 9 bases are shared with TRBD2. This CDR3 is built from 16 residues. Trimming at V came to 5 bases and at J to 0 bases, leaving 8 bases not matched to a gene. Per the germline V gene, CDR1 is MNHEY and CDR2 is SVGEGT. The CDR3 sequence: CASSKLGLASSYEQYF. DNA for the CDR3: TGTGCCAGCAGTAAGCTAGGACTAGCGAGCTCCTACGAGCAGTACTTC.

This clonotype appeared a few times. This sequence joins TRBV10-3 and TRBJ2-1, with TRBD2 matching 9 bases. J was trimmed by 4 bases and V by 4 bases; bases with no gene match: 8. Germline loops: CDR1 ENHRY, CDR2 SYGVKD. This CDR3 contains 16 residues. This chain's CDR3 is CAISVPVLAGYNEQFF. DNA of the CDR3: TGTGCCATCAGTGTGCCGGTGCTAGCGGGGTACAATGAGCAGTTCTTC.

This chain links TRBV20-1 with TRBJ2-7; TRBD1 aligns across 8 bases. CDR3 length equals 12 residues. CDR1 and CDR2 from the germline V gene are DFQATT and SNEGSKA (reference sequence). Written as DNA, the CDR3 is TGCAGGAAGGACAGGGACTCCTACGAGCAGTACTTC. It specifies CRKDRDSYEQYF.

This clonotype was recorded only once. The junction does not match germline at one end; this may be a read error. V is TRBV28 and J is TRBJ1-4; D gene uncertain. This CDR3 is 16 amino acids long. Germline V lookup: CDR1 MDHEN, CDR2 SYDVKM. The CDR3 loop is CANSLSRHTNNEKLFF. The CDR3 DNA follows: TGTGCCAACAGTTTATCGCGTCACACTAATAATGAAAAACTGTTTTTT.

The chain carries TRBV5-1 and TRBJ2-1; possibly TRBD2 for D (5 bases). This CDR3 has 14 amino acids. Germline V CDR1 and CDR2: SGHRS, YFSETQ. Trimming removed 0 bases from V and 8 bases from J, with 12 bases in between. The CDR3 reads CASSLGLTEDEQFF. CDR3 nucleotide sequence: TGCGCCAGCAGCTTGGGGCTAACGGAGGATGAGCAGTTCTTC.

This chain connects TRBV7-3 to TRBJ2-5; 7 nucleotides line up with TRBD1. This CDR3 has 14 residues. Germline V CDR1 and CDR2: SGHTA, FQGTGA. The J segment lost 1 base and the V segment lost 5 bases, leaving 4 bases of the junction unmatched. This CDR3 is CASSTGTVQETQYF. The CDR3 DNA sequence: TGTGCCAGCAGCACCGGGACAGTCCAAGAGACCCAGTACTTC.

This clonotype appeared many times. V usage is TRBV5-5 and J usage is TRBJ2-7; D uncertain. Per germline, CDR1 SGHKS and CDR2 YYEKEE (reference sequence). The CDR3 sequence is 14 residues long. Trimming removed 0 bases at V and 6 bases at J, with 13 bases between. The CDR3: CASSLAGSVAEQYF. CDR3 DNA sequence: TGTGCCAGCAGCTTGGCGGGTTCAGTCGCCGAGCAGTACTTC.

This clonotype was picked up a small number of times. The chain employs TRBV4-3 and TRBJ2-1; 7 nucleotides agree with TRBD1. This CDR3 contains 13 residues. Trimming at V came to 5 bases and at J to 7 bases, leaving 5 bases not matched to a gene. CDR1 is LGHNA and CDR2 is YSLEER in the germline V gene. Here the CDR3 reads CASSDRVGNEQFF. CDR3 nucleotide sequence: TGCGCCAGCAGCGACAGGGTGGGTAATGAGCAGTTCTTC.

A word on this clonotype: This may stem from a read error, because a much larger clone lies one nucleotide away. V is TRBV4-2 and J is TRBJ1-5, with a tentative D call TRBD1 (5 bases). The germline V gene encodes CDR1 LGHNA and CDR2 YNFKEQ. The CDR3 contains 17 residues. CDR3 loop: CTSSQEARVSGNQPQHF. The CDR3 region has the DNA TGTACCAGCAGCCAAGAGGCCAGGGTCTCCGGCAATCAGCCCCAGCATTTT.

This clonotype has more than one count but fewer than ten. The chain has TRBV10-3 and TRBJ2-1, with TRBD2 matching over 11 bases. The CDR3 sequence is 15 residues long. With V trimmed by 4 bases and J by 8 bases, 7 bases remained unmatched. Germline V gene data show CDR1 as ENHRY and CDR2 as SYGVKD. In DNA, the CDR3 is TGTGCCATCAGTGGCGAGACTAGCGGGAATTATGAGCAGTTCTTC. Its translation is CAISGETSGNYEQFF.

The chain carries TRBV6-1 and TRBJ1-5; 9 nucleotides match TRBD1. V lost 10 bases and J lost 4; bases outside the gene matches: 11. The CDR3 is 15 amino acids. Germline CDR1 is MNHNS and CDR2 is SASEGT. The CDR3 bases are TGTGCCACCCTCGCCGGGACAGGGCCGAATCAGCCCCAGCATTTT. The encoded protein is CATLAGTGPNQPQHF.

The chain couples TRBV9 to TRBJ2-1; 7 nucleotides align to TRBD1. The V and J ends lost 3 bases and 9 bases, in that order; junction bases with no gene match: 3. CDR1 SGDLS and CDR2 YYNGEE come from the germline V gene. The CDR3 runs 12 residues. This chain's CDR3 is CASSEQGTEQFF. The CDR3 region has the DNA TGTGCCAGCAGCGAACAGGGGACTGAGCAGTTCTTC.